Listed below are T cell receptor beta chains from one sample, sequenced in a study of cytomegalovirus exposure and HLA in healthy donors. The table came from immunoSEQ multiplex PCR; TCRdb's copy has only in-frame clones and leaves some out. The sample has 200,000 or so clones, roughly 80% seen once; the top ten hold 15% to 17%. The specimen sequenced was PBMCs. These receptor sequences come from a man aged 40-55 years in good health and CMV-seronegative. The CDR3 runs from the conserved cysteine through the conserved F or W. The order of the fields is J gene, V gene, D gene, clone size, CDR3 DNA, CDR3 protein. The D gene is left open where the match is weak. Size is omitted from some rows. Given values are once, few, many or a class for expanded clones.

J: TRBJ2-1; V: TRBV7-9; D: -; size: -; DNA: TGTGCCAGCAGCTTAGTAAGGCCTAGCGCAAGGGGCAATGAGCAGTTCTTC; CDR3: CASSLVRPSARGNEQFF
J: TRBJ2-3; V: TRBV5-4; D: -; size: -; DNA: TGTGCCAGCAGCTCAGGGACAGATACGCAGTATTTT; CDR3: CASSSGTDTQYF
J: TRBJ2-2; V: TRBV9; D: TRBD2; size: -; DNA: TGTGCCAGCAGCCCCCCGAGAGCGGGAAACACCGGGGAGCTGTTTTTT; CDR3: CASSPPRAGNTGELFF
J: TRBJ2-7; V: TRBV7-2; D: TRBD1; size: -; DNA: TGTGCCAGCAGCAGCAACAGGGGGGAGACCTACGAGCAGTACTTC; CDR3: CASSSNRGETYEQYF
J: TRBJ2-1; V: TRBV6-1; D: -; size: once; DNA: TGTGCCAGCAGTGAAGAAGAGGGGGGGGGTTACAATGAGCAGTTCTTC; CDR3: CASSEEEGGGYNEQFF
J: TRBJ1-1; V: TRBV5-1; D: -; size: -; DNA: TGCGCCAGCAGCTTGGGGGGGGGAAGGGGGACTGAAGCTTTCTTT; CDR3: CASSLGGGRGTEAFF
J: TRBJ2-1; V: TRBV5-1; D: TRBD2; size: -; DNA: TGCGCCAGCAGCTCAAGCGGGGGGTCCTACAATGAGCAGTTCTTC; CDR3: CASSSSGGSYNEQFF
J: TRBJ1-1; V: TRBV4-2; D: -; size: -; DNA: TGTGCCAGCAGCCCCAGGGAAGGGAACACTGAAGCTTTCTTT; CDR3: CASSPREGNTEAFF
J: TRBJ2-2; V: TRBV19; D: TRBD1; size: -; DNA: TGTGCCAGTAGTATAGGGAGACAGGGTCTCTACACCGGGGAGCTGTTTTTT; CDR3: CASSIGRQGLYTGELFF
J: TRBJ2-5; V: TRBV21-1; D: -; size: -; DNA: TGTGCCAGCAGCTTGGGTAGCGGGAAGGTGGACCAGTACTTC; CDR3: CASSLGSGKVDQYF
J: TRBJ2-1; V: TRBV5-1; D: TRBD2; size: -; DNA: TGCGCCAGCAGCTTGAGGGGGACATCCCGGGCGGGGGGGGGCCTGGATGAGCAGTTCTTC; CDR3: CASSLRGTSRAGGGLDEQFF
J: TRBJ2-5; V: TRBV5-6; D: -; size: few; DNA: TGTGCCAGCAGCTTGTCCGGGATGGAGACCCAGTACTTC; CDR3: CASSLSGMETQYF
J: TRBJ2-2; V: TRBV9; D: -; size: -; DNA: TGTGCCAGCAGCCTCGAGGGTGTCACCGGGGAGCTGTTTTTT; CDR3: CASSLEGVTGELFF
J: TRBJ2-1; V: TRBV28; D: TRBD2; size: -; DNA: TGTGCCAGCAGTAGGTGGGAGGGTCACAATGAGCAGTTCTTC; CDR3: CASSRWEGHNEQFF
J: TRBJ1-5; V: TRBV7-2; D: -; size: -; DNA: TGTGCCAGCAAAGAAGCTGGGGGCGCGAACAATCAGCCCCAGCATTTT; CDR3: CASKEAGGANNQPQHF
J: TRBJ2-1; V: TRBV27; D: -; size: -; DNA: TGTGCCAGCAGCCGACAGGCAAGCTCCTACAATGAGCAGTTCTTC; CDR3: CASSRQASSYNEQFF
J: TRBJ2-7; V: TRBV18; D: -; size: -; DNA: TGTGCCAGCTCACCGGGGAGAAGCCACGAGCAGTACTTC; CDR3: CASSPGRSHEQYF
J: TRBJ2-1; V: TRBV12-5; D: TRBD2; size: -; DNA: TGTGCTAGTGGTTTGGTACTAGCGGGAGGCCTAAGCTCCTACAATGAGCAGTTCTTC; CDR3: CASGLVLAGGLSSYNEQFF
J: TRBJ1-2; V: TRBV7-9; D: -; size: -; DNA: TGTGCCAGCAGCCCCGTCGGGAGTAACTATGGCTACACCTTC; CDR3: CASSPVGSNYGYTF
J: TRBJ1-1; V: TRBV5-1; D: -; size: -; DNA: TGCGCCAGCAGCTTGGTTCCAGGGGACGGCACTGAAGCTTTCTTT; CDR3: CASSLVPGDGTEAFF
J: TRBJ2-7; V: TRBV7-2; D: -; size: once; DNA: TGTGCCAGCAGCCTAATAGGGGACATAAACTACGAGCAGTACTTC; CDR3: CASSLIGDINYEQYF
J: TRBJ2-5; V: TRBV5-1; D: TRBD2; size: -; DNA: TGCGCCAGCAGCTTGGCCGGGACTAGCGGGCAAGAGACCCAGTACTTC; CDR3: CASSLAGTSGQETQYF
J: TRBJ2-1; V: TRBV30; D: -; size: -; DNA: TGTGCCTGCTCTGGCTTGGGGCGGTTCCATTCCTACAATGAGCAGTTCTTC; CDR3: CACSGLGRFHSYNEQFF
J: TRBJ1-2; V: TRBV20-1; D: -; size: once; DNA: TGCAGTGCTAGGACGGGGGACGGCTACACCTTC; CDR3: CSARTGDGYTF
J: TRBJ2-7; V: TRBV19; D: TRBD2; size: few; DNA: TGTGCCAGTAGCCCTGCTCACGGCGGGGGAGACTACGAGCAGTACTTC; CDR3: CASSPAHGGGDYEQYF
J: TRBJ2-7; V: TRBV29-1; D: TRBD1; size: -; DNA: TGCAGCGTCAACTACGGGACAGGGGCCCGCGAGCAGTACTTC; CDR3: CSVNYGTGAREQYF
J: TRBJ2-3; V: TRBV5-8; D: -; size: few; DNA: TGTGCCAGCAGCTTGACAGGGATAAGTACGCAGTATTTT; CDR3: CASSLTGISTQYF
J: TRBJ2-7; V: TRBV28; D: TRBD2; size: -; DNA: TGTGCCAGCAGCAGGACTAGCGGGAGGGCCTTCGAGCAGTACTTC; CDR3: CASSRTSGRAFEQYF
J: TRBJ2-2; V: TRBV7-3; D: -; size: -; DNA: TGTGCCAGCAGCTTAGGGAGCCTGAACACCGGGGAGCTGTTTTTT; CDR3: CASSLGSLNTGELFF
J: TRBJ1-1; V: TRBV5-1; D: TRBD1; size: -; DNA: TGCGCCAGCAGCTTCCCGGGACAGAGTGGCACTGAAGCTTTCTTT; CDR3: CASSFPGQSGTEAFF
J: TRBJ2-1; V: TRBV7-9; D: -; size: -; DNA: TGTGCCAGCAGCCGCTCTTCGAGGTGGAATGAGCAGTTCTTC; CDR3: CASSRSSRWNEQFF
J: TRBJ2-2; V: TRBV9; D: TRBD2; size: few; DNA: TGTGCCAGCAGCGCGGGACTAGACAACACCGGGGAGCTGTTTTTT; CDR3: CASSAGLDNTGELFF
J: TRBJ2-1; V: TRBV7-3; D: TRBD2; size: few; DNA: TGTGCCAGCAGCCTTACTAGCGGGAGGGTCAATGAGCAGTTCTTC; CDR3: CASSLTSGRVNEQFF
J: TRBJ2-7; V: TRBV5-6; D: TRBD2; size: -; DNA: TGTGCCAGCAGCTTGTTCATTGGCGGGAGAGCCTACGAGCAGTACTTC; CDR3: CASSLFIGGRAYEQYF
J: TRBJ1-3; V: TRBV6-1; D: -; size: -; DNA: TGTGCCAGCAGTGAAGGTGGTGGACTGACCTATTCTCGGGATTACACCATATATTTT; CDR3: CASSEGGGLTYSRDYTIYF
J: TRBJ1-3; V: TRBV13; D: -; size: -; DNA: TGTGCCACTTCCCCTTCCTCTGGAAACACCATATATTTT; CDR3: CATSPSSGNTIYF
J: TRBJ2-2; V: TRBV9; D: -; size: -; DNA: TGTGCCAGCAGCGTAGACGGGGACACCGGGGAGCTGTTTTTT; CDR3: CASSVDGDTGELFF
J: TRBJ2-3; V: TRBV28; D: -; size: -; DNA: TGTGCCAGCAGCCCCTATCGCGGGTGGAGGAGCACAGATACGCAGTATTTT; CDR3: CASSPYRGWRSTDTQYF
J: TRBJ2-2; V: TRBV7-9; D: TRBD2; size: -; DNA: TGTGCCAGCAGGGGACTAGCGGGAGTCTCCGGGGAGCTGTTTTTT; CDR3: CASRGLAGVSGELFF
J: TRBJ1-1; V: TRBV21-1; D: -; size: -; DNA: TGTGCCAGCATGAATAGGGAGGGTAGCGAAGCTTTCTTT; CDR3: CASMNREGSEAFF
J: TRBJ1-4; V: TRBV2; D: TRBD1; size: -; DNA: TGTGCCAGCAGTACCAACGGACAGGGATACGAAAAACTGTTTTTT; CDR3: CASSTNGQGYEKLFF